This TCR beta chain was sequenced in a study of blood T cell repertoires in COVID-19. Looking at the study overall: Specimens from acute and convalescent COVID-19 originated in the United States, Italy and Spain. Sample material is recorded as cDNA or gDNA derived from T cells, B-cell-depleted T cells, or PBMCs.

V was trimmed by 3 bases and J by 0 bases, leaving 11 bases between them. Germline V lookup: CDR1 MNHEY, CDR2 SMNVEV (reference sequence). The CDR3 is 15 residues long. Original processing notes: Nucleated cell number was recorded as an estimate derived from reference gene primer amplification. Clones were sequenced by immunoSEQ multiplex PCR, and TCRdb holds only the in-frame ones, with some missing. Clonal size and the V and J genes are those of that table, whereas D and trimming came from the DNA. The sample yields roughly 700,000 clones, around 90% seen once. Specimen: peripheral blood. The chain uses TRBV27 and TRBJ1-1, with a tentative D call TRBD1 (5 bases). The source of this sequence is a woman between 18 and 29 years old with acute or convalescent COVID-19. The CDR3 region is CASSLGQSLNTEAFF. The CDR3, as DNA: TGTGCCAGCAGTTTGGGGCAGAGCCTGAACACTGAAGCTTTCTTT.